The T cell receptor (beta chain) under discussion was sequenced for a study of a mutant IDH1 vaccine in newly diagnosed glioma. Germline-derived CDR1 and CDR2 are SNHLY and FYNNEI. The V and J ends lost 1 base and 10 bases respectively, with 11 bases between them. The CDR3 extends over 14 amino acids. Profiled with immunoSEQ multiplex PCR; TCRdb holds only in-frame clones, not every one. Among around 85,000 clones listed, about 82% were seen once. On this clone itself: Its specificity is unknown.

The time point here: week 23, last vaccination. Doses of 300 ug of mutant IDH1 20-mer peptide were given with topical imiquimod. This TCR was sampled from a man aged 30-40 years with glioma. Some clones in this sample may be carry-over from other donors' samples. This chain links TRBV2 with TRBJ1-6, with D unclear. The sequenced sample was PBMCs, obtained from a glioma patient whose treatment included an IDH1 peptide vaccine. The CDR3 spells CASSEVFGRSPLHF. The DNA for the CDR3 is TGTGCCAGCAGTGAAGTTTTTGGTCGGTCACCCCTCCACTTT.